This TCR beta chain came from a study of blood T cell repertoires in COVID-19. Across the study: Both acute and convalescent COVID-19 samples were obtained from the United States, Italy and Spain.

Per the authors' pipeline: Nucleated cell number was recorded as an estimate derived from reference gene primer amplification. Produced via immunoSEQ multiplex PCR; TCRdb's table is partial and in-frame only. V and J calls and clone size come straight from that table; D and trimming were deduced from the DNA. The repertoire holds 110,000 to 150,000 clones, with over 70% as singletons. CDR3 length: 15 amino acids. V lost 5 bases to trimming and J lost 1 base; unmatched junction nucleotides: 7. CDR1 and CDR2 (germline): SGHAT, FQNNGV. This clonotype originated in a woman aged 55-70 years with acute or convalescent COVID-19. Material for sequencing was peripheral blood. The chain joins TRBV11-2 to TRBJ1-1; 7 bases are a match to TRBD1. The CDR3 DNA reads as TGTGCCAGCAGCCCGCGGACAGGCGCGAACACTGAAGCTTTCTTT. It codes for CASSPRTGANTEAFF. The full variable domain, with the rest looked up from reference TRBV11-2 and TRBJ1-1, is EAGVAQSPRYKIIEKRQSVAFWCNPISGHATLYWYQQILGQGPKLLIQFQNNGVVDDSQLPKDRFSAERLKGVDSTLKIQPAKLEDSAVYLCASSPRTGANTEAFFGQGTRLTVV.